The clone carrying this T cell receptor (beta chain) was recorded only once. Germline V lookup: CDR1 MGHRA, CDR2 YSYEKL. J was trimmed by 4 bases and V by 1 base; bases with no gene match: 8. The CDR3 extends over 17 amino acids. The sample is drawn from a study of control samples from healthy donors and cancer patients. The protocol was immunoSEQ multiplex PCR, while the TCRdb copy is restricted to in-frame clones and leaves out a portion. The sample has about 130,000 clones, roughly 91% seen once; the top ten hold roughly 1.7%. The receptor comes from a man over 45 with head and neck cancer. The source material was PBMCs. The J gene is TRBJ2-3, the V gene TRBV4-1; the match to TRBD2 covers 10 bases. CDR3 amino acids: CASSQVGLAGGPDTQYF. CDR3 nucleotides: TGCGCCAGCAGCCAAGTCGGGTTAGCGGGGGGACCAGATACGCAGTATTTT.